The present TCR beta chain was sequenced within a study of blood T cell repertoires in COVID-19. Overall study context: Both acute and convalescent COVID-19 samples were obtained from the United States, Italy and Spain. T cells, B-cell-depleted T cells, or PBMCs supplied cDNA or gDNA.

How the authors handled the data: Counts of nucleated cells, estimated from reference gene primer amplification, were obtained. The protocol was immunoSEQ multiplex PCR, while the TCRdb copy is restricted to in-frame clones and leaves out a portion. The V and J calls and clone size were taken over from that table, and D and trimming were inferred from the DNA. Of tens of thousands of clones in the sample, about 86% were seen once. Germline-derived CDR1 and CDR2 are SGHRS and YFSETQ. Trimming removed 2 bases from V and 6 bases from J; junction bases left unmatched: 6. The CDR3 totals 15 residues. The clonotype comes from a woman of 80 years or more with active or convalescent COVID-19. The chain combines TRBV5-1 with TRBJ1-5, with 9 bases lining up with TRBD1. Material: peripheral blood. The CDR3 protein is CASSLGTGTAQPQHF. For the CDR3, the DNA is TGCGCCAGCAGCTTAGGGACAGGGACTGCTCAGCCCCAGCATTTT.